The 5 T cell receptor beta chains presented below share a single source sample, sequenced in a study of immune evolution from preneoplasia to lung adenocarcinoma. The protocol was immunoSEQ multiplex PCR, while the TCRdb copy is restricted to in-frame clones and leaves out a portion. Here the sample spans over 9,000 clones, 70% to 80% being singletons. The specimen was FFPE minimally invasive lung adenocarcinoma tissue. Receptors were obtained from a donor older than 65 with lung adenocarcinoma.

The V and J genes are TRBV11-2 and TRBJ2-7, with D perhaps matching TRBD1 (5 bases). This CDR3 spans 15 amino acids. Trimming removed 1 base from V and 2 bases from J, with 12 bases in between. Germline V gene data show CDR1 as SGHAT and CDR2 as FQNNGV. The CDR3 sequence: CASSLVADSAYEQYF. The CDR3 region has the DNA TGTGCCAGCAGCTTAGTTGCCGACAGCGCCTACGAGCAGTACTTC. Full variable domain (remainder filled in from reference TRBV11-2 and TRBJ2-7): EAGVAQSPRYKIIEKRQSVAFWCNPISGHATLYWYQQILGQGPKLLIQFQNNGVVDDSQLPKDRFSAERLKGVDSTLKIQPAKLEDSAVYLCASSLVADSAYEQYFGPGTRLTVT.

The V gene is TRBV18, the J gene TRBJ2-7; 8 nucleotides match TRBD1. The germline V gene encodes CDR1 KGHSH and CDR2 LQKENI. The CDR3 is made up of 14 amino acids. Trimming at V came to 0 bases and at J to 6 bases, leaving 4 bases not matched to a gene. The DNA of the CDR3 is TGTGCCAGCTCACCACCGGACAGGGCTTCCGAGCAGTACTTC. This translates into CASSPPDRASEQYF.

This sequence joins TRBV6-5 and TRBJ1-1, with D tentatively TRBD1 (5 bases). This CDR3 spans 14 amino acids. Germline V gene lookup returns CDR1 MNHEY and CDR2 SVGAGI. V lost 0 bases and J lost 3, with 8 bases in between. The CDR3 reads CASSYSGTDTEAFF. Written as DNA, the CDR3 is TGTGCCAGCAGTTACTCTGGGACTGACACTGAAGCTTTCTTT.

This rearrangement joins TRBV5-1 to TRBJ1-4; D is undetermined. The CDR3 has 14 residues. Germline values: CDR1 SGHRS, CDR2 YFSETQ. The V gene lost 0 bases and the J gene lost 2 bases, with 5 bases spanning the gap. This CDR3 reads CASSLATTNEKLFF. In DNA, the CDR3 is TGCGCCAGCAGCTTGGCGACGACTAATGAAAAACTGTTTTTT.

This clone ranks as medium-sized (0.01 to 0.1%). CDR3 loop: CASSQDPTNSPLHF. DNA of the CDR3: TGCGCCAGCAGCCAAGATCCCACTAATTCACCCCTCCACTTT. The chain recombines TRBV4-1 with TRBJ1-6; D ambiguous. The CDR3 totals 14 residues. From germline, CDR1 is MGHRA and CDR2 YSYEKL. V gave up 0 bases and J gave up 6 bases, with 6 bases separating them.